This T cell receptor beta chain was profiled in a study of early T cells in non-severe SARS-CoV-2 infection. At the level of the study: Sequenced bulk RNA came from whole blood that was unsorted, and chains were unpaired. Whole-study findings and limits: VDJdb matching, biased toward anti-spike CD8 responses, missed private and CD4 specificities.

MiXCR was run by TCRdb on the 5' RACE reads, yielding one entry per CDR3 protein. The sample lists 120,000 or so distinct CDR3 sequences; around 12% were seen once. Concerning this clonotype itself: The antigen is unknown.

The CDR3 spans 19 residues. Germline V gene sequence: CDR1 SGHDT, CDR2 YYEEEE. Trimming removed 2 bases from V and 1 base from J; junction bases left unmatched: 15. The rearrangement joins TRBV5-6 to TRBJ2-1; 7 bases are a match to TRBD1. The input for sequencing was whole blood, taken at baseline. The receptor comes from an adult who was a healthcare worker with PCR-confirmed SARS-CoV-2 infection or an uninfected control (not recorded which). DNA for the CDR3: TGTGCCAGCAGCTTAGGGGGCCCTAGGAAGGGGAGATCCTACAATGAGCAGTTCTTC. Translation: CASSLGGPRKGRSYNEQFF.